Given below is one T cell receptor beta chain in context. The sample is drawn from a study of CDR3 diversity in severe acne. TCRdb redid the calling of the PCR reads with MiXCR, one entry per CDR3 protein. The sample has approximately 79,000 distinct CDR3 sequences, about 48% seen once; the top ten hold 9.5% to 13%. The germline V gene has CDR1 SGHNT and CDR2 YYREEE (reference sequence). The CDR3 covers 15 residues. The germline V and J ends were trimmed by 0 bases and 7 bases, with 14 bases remaining between them. The sample was blood. The TCR originated in a male donor in good health, serving as a control. The chain joins TRBV5-4 to TRBJ1-3; tentative D call: TRBD1 (6 bases). The CDR3 nucleotides are TGTGCCAGCAGCTTGGAAGGTGGGAGGGGGAACACCATATATTTT. As protein: CASSLEGGRGNTIYF.